The rows below give T cell receptor beta chains drawn from one sample of a study of blood T cell repertoires in COVID-19. TCRdb's copy holds only in-frame clones and misses some; the assay was immunoSEQ multiplex PCR. The repertoire holds about 46,000 clones, with around nine tenths as singletons. The sequencing sample was made of peripheral blood. Source of these receptors: a human donor with active COVID-19. The donor label of this sample is uncertain. Each CDR3 is given with its conserved first and last residue. D genes are given only for firm matches. The size field is filled for only some rows; it gives once, few, many or a size class.

V: TRBV4-1; D: -; size: -; J: TRBJ1-4; CDR3: CASSQGMTNGNEKLFF; DNA: TGCGCCAGCAGCCAAGGAATGACTAATGGAAACGAAAAACTGTTTTTT
V: TRBV21-1; D: -; size: few; J: TRBJ2-7; CDR3: CASSCSPSQGYEQYF; DNA: TGTGCCAGCAGCTGCAGTCCCTCCCAGGGATACGAGCAGTACTTC
V: TRBV9; D: -; size: -; J: TRBJ1-1; CDR3: CASSATGGRTEAFF; DNA: TGTGCCAGCAGCGCCACCGGGGGGCGGACTGAAGCTTTCTTT
V: TRBV2; D: -; size: -; J: TRBJ2-2; CDR3: CASRLESAGELFF; DNA: TGTGCCAGCCGCTTAGAGAGCGCCGGGGAGCTGTTTTTT
V: TRBV4-1; D: -; size: -; J: TRBJ2-7; CDR3: CASSQVGSYEQYF; DNA: TGCGCCAGCAGCCAAGTGGGGAGCTACGAGCAGTACTTC
V: TRBV6-5; D: TRBD2; size: -; J: TRBJ2-7; CDR3: CASSYGFNGGGYEQYF; DNA: TGTGCCAGCAGTTACGGTTTTAACGGGGGGGGATACGAGCAGTACTTC
V: TRBV9; D: -; size: -; J: TRBJ1-2; CDR3: CASSVGPEAGSSYGYTF; DNA: TGTGCCAGCAGCGTAGGTCCCGAGGCCGGGAGCTCTTATGGCTACACCTTC
V: TRBV7-9; D: -; size: once; J: TRBJ2-7; CDR3: CASSLGGGAYEQYF; DNA: TGTGCCAGCAGCTTGGGCGGGGGCGCCTACGAGCAGTACTTC
V: TRBV29-1; D: -; size: -; J: TRBJ2-3; CDR3: CSVADAGNTDTQYF; DNA: TGCAGCGTTGCGGACGCGGGTAACACAGATACGCAGTATTTT
V: TRBV9; D: -; size: -; J: TRBJ2-1; CDR3: CASSLLDIYNEQFF; DNA: TGTGCCAGCAGCCTACTAGATATCTACAATGAGCAGTTCTTC
V: TRBV6-5; D: -; size: -; J: TRBJ2-1; CDR3: CASNTKGRTEQFF; DNA: TGTGCCAGCAACACAAAAGGGAGGACAGAGCAGTTCTTC
V: TRBV11-3; D: TRBD1; size: -; J: TRBJ1-1; CDR3: CASSTGTGRNTEAFF; DNA: TGTGCCAGCAGCACCGGGACAGGCCGGAACACTGAAGCTTTCTTT
V: TRBV2; D: TRBD2; size: -; J: TRBJ2-1; CDR3: CASSEEGGGAFNEQFF; DNA: TGTGCCAGCAGTGAAGAGGGCGGGGGGGCTTTTAATGAGCAGTTCTTC
V: TRBV6-5; D: -; size: once; J: TRBJ1-2; CDR3: CASRRTDYGYTF; DNA: TGTGCCAGCAGGAGGACTGATTATGGCTACACCTTC
V: TRBV28; D: TRBD2; size: -; J: TRBJ2-3; CDR3: CASSSRLAGVPKQYF; DNA: TGTGCCAGCAGTTCCCGACTAGCGGGGGTTCCTAAGCAGTATTTT
V: TRBV11-2; D: TRBD1; size: -; J: TRBJ2-7; CDR3: CASSGTDHYEQYF; DNA: TGTGCCAGCAGTGGGACAGACCACTACGAGCAGTACTTC
V: TRBV28; D: -; size: -; J: TRBJ1-1; CDR3: CASSRPGWAFF; DNA: TGTGCCAGCAGTCGTCCAGGGTGGGCTTTCTTT
V: TRBV5-1; D: TRBD1; size: -; J: TRBJ1-2; CDR3: CASSLDVGGAGGYTF; DNA: TGCGCCAGCAGCTTGGATGTAGGGGGCGCAGGTGGCTACACCTTC
V: TRBV24-1; D: -; size: once; J: TRBJ1-5; CDR3: CATSEPGQGINQPQHF; DNA: TGTGCCACCAGTGAGCCAGGGCAGGGGATCAATCAGCCCCAGCATTTT
V: TRBV10-1; D: TRBD1; size: few; J: TRBJ2-7; CDR3: CASSEMGQGVNEQYF; DNA: TGCGCCAGCAGTGAAATGGGACAGGGGGTCAACGAGCAGTACTTC
V: TRBV28; D: -; size: -; J: TRBJ1-4; CDR3: CASSLRTENEKLFF; DNA: TGTGCCAGCAGTCTTAGGACAGAGAATGAAAAACTGTTTTTT
V: TRBV19; D: -; size: -; J: TRBJ1-4; CDR3: CASSTPDAPKLFF; DNA: TGTGCCAGTAGTACGCCTGATGCGCCAAAACTGTTTTTT
V: TRBV5-6; D: -; size: -; J: TRBJ2-7; CDR3: CASSLAQGTTLYEQYF; DNA: TGTGCCAGCAGCTTGGCGCAGGGGACAACCCTTTACGAGCAGTACTTC
V: TRBV18; D: -; size: -; J: TRBJ1-2; CDR3: CASSPAGLTYGYTF; DNA: TGTGCCAGCTCACCGGCAGGGCTTACCTATGGCTACACCTTC
V: TRBV9; D: -; size: -; J: TRBJ2-1; CDR3: CASSPVENEQFF; DNA: TGTGCCAGCAGCCCCGTGGAGAATGAGCAGTTCTTC
V: TRBV5-1; D: TRBD2; size: -; J: TRBJ2-1; CDR3: CASSDLTSGRAGEQFF; DNA: TGCGCCAGCAGCGATCTCACTAGCGGGAGGGCCGGTGAGCAGTTCTTC
V: TRBV19; D: TRBD1; size: -; J: TRBJ1-2; CDR3: CASSTGQGRSYTF; DNA: TGTGCCAGTAGTACCGGACAGGGGCGCAGCTACACCTTC
V: TRBV5-4; D: TRBD1; size: -; J: TRBJ1-2; CDR3: CASSSSNRGLNGYTF; DNA: TGTGCCAGCAGCTCATCAAACAGGGGGCTGAATGGCTACACCTTC
V: TRBV3-1/TRBV3-2; D: TRBD1; size: few; J: TRBJ2-6; CDR3: CASTYRGLSSGANVLTF; DNA: TGTGCCAGCACCTACAGGGGCTTGAGCTCTGGGGCCAACGTCCTGACTTTC
V: TRBV24-1; D: -; size: -; J: TRBJ2-5; CDR3: CATSDQGHQETQYF; DNA: TGTGCCACCAGTGATCAGGGGCACCAAGAGACCCAGTACTTC
V: TRBV9; D: TRBD1; size: -; J: TRBJ1-5; CDR3: CASSATPTGDNQPQHF; DNA: TGTGCCAGCAGCGCCACTCCTACAGGGGATAATCAGCCCCAGCATTTT
V: TRBV7-9; D: -; size: once; J: TRBJ1-5; CDR3: CASSPGGDSNQPQHF; DNA: TGTGCCAGCAGCCCCGGAGGGGATAGCAATCAGCCCCAGCATTTT
V: TRBV11-2; D: TRBD1; size: -; J: TRBJ2-5; CDR3: CASSLDDRGPETQYF; DNA: TGTGCCAGCAGCTTAGACGACAGGGGGCCAGAGACCCAGTACTTC
V: TRBV5-1; D: TRBD2; size: -; J: TRBJ2-7; CDR3: CASSLGGSSYEQYF; DNA: TGCGCCAGCAGCTTGGGCGGGAGCTCCTACGAGCAGTACTTC
V: TRBV5-8; D: -; size: -; J: TRBJ2-5; CDR3: CASSLEGGKQETQYF; DNA: TGTGCCAGCAGCTTGGAAGGCGGAAAACAAGAGACCCAGTACTTC
V: TRBV15; D: TRBD1; size: -; J: TRBJ2-3; CDR3: CATSTTGAGTDTQYF; DNA: TGTGCCACCAGCACCACAGGGGCCGGCACAGATACGCAGTATTTT
V: TRBV6-5; D: -; size: -; J: TRBJ2-3; CDR3: CASSYGRSTSTDTQYF; DNA: TGTGCCAGCAGTTACGGAAGGAGTACCAGCACAGATACGCAGTATTTT
V: TRBV7-8; D: TRBD2; size: -; J: TRBJ2-1; CDR3: CASSFRTSGGWQFF; DNA: TGTGCCAGCAGCTTCAGGACTAGCGGGGGATGGCAGTTCTTC
V: TRBV30; D: -; size: -; J: TRBJ1-1; CDR3: CAWEGSGVSLNTEAFF; DNA: TGTGCCTGGGAAGGGTCAGGGGTTAGTTTGAACACTGAAGCTTTCTTT
V: TRBV6-5; D: TRBD1; size: few; J: TRBJ2-3; CDR3: CASSRQGTDTQYF; DNA: TGTGCCAGCAGTCGACAGGGGACAGATACGCAGTATTTT
V: TRBV5-1; D: -; size: -; J: TRBJ2-1; CDR3: CASSPLTGNEQFF; DNA: TGCGCCAGCAGCCCGTTGACAGGCAATGAGCAGTTCTTC
V: TRBV5-1; D: TRBD2; size: once; J: TRBJ2-1; CDR3: CASSLGLAGNYNEQFF; DNA: TGCGCCAGCAGCTTGGGACTAGCGGGTAACTACAATGAGCAGTTCTTC
V: TRBV9; D: TRBD2; size: -; J: TRBJ2-1; CDR3: CASSVARTSRYNEQFF; DNA: TGTGCCAGCAGCGTGGCCAGGACTAGCCGCTACAATGAGCAGTTCTTC
V: TRBV6-1; D: TRBD2; size: -; J: TRBJ2-2; CDR3: CASSELAGGPGELFF; DNA: TGTGCCAGCAGTGAACTAGCGGGGGGGCCCGGGGAGCTGTTTTTT
V: TRBV7-2; D: TRBD2; size: once; J: TRBJ2-7; CDR3: CASSPQAGPTYEQYF; DNA: TGTGCCAGCAGCCCCCAAGCGGGGCCAACCTACGAGCAGTACTTC
V: TRBV5-6; D: TRBD1; size: -; J: TRBJ1-4; CDR3: CASSFSGTANEKLFF; DNA: TGTGCCAGCAGCTTCTCCGGGACAGCTAATGAAAAACTGTTTTTT
V: TRBV9; D: TRBD1; size: few; J: TRBJ2-7; CDR3: CASSAGTVTYEQYF; DNA: TGTGCCAGCAGCGCCGGGACAGTTACCTACGAGCAGTACTTC
V: TRBV7-9; D: TRBD1; size: -; J: TRBJ2-7; CDR3: CASSRDSSGVTAAQYF; DNA: TGTGCCAGCAGCCGGGACAGTTCCGGGGTGACGGCCGCGCAGTACTTC
V: TRBV7-3; D: -; size: few; J: TRBJ1-3; CDR3: CASSLQGGNTIYF; DNA: TGTGCCAGCAGCTTACAGGGAGGAAACACCATATATTTT
V: TRBV7-2; D: TRBD1; size: -; J: TRBJ1-2; CDR3: CASSHRTGGYGYTF; DNA: TGTGCCAGCAGCCATAGGACAGGGGGATATGGCTACACCTTC
V: TRBV11-3; D: TRBD2; size: once; J: TRBJ2-1; CDR3: CASSLGPLSGGSNEQFF; DNA: TGTGCCAGCAGCTTAGGCCCTCTCTCGGGGGGAAGCAATGAGCAGTTCTTC
V: TRBV7-2; D: -; size: -; J: TRBJ1-3; CDR3: CASTRYSGNTIYF; DNA: TGTGCCAGCACCCGCTACTCTGGAAACACCATATATTTT